Following are 27 T cell receptor beta chains from one sample sequenced in a study of CD8+ T cells in alopecia areata. Treatment defined: oral pan-JAK inhibitor, 5-10 mg twice daily. cDNA serving as the sequencing template came from extracted, reverse transcribed RNA. Sequencing used immunoSEQ multiplex PCR; TCRdb keeps in-frame clones, though not all of them. This table holds some 190,000 clones, 51% found once. Material: CD8+ T cells sorted from blood, obtained between weeks 51 and 52, from a patient treated with tofacitinib. All receptors come from a human donor with alopecia areata.

This chain connects TRBV29-1 to TRBJ2-2; no reliable D call. Germline values: CDR1 SQVTM, CDR2 ANQGSEA. Trimming pared 7 bases from V and 5 bases from J, leaving 11 bases between. This CDR3 has 12 residues. CDR3 amino acids: CSAWTGTGELFF. The CDR3 DNA follows: TGCAGCGCATGGACCGGAACCGGGGAGCTGTTTTTT.

The chain has TRBV14 and TRBJ1-5; possibly TRBD1 for D (5 bases). The CDR3 consists of 15 residues. Germline values: CDR1 SGHDN, CDR2 FVKESK. Trimming removed 0 bases at V and 6 bases at J, with 12 bases between. The CDR3 reads CASSQDEGKSQPQHF. The CDR3 DNA reads TGTGCCAGCAGCCAAGATGAGGGGAAGAGTCAGCCCCAGCATTTT.

This rearrangement joins TRBV13 to TRBJ2-1; TRBD2 might be the D (6 bases). Trimming removed 2 bases at V and 0 bases at J, with 17 bases between. Germline V CDR1 and CDR2: PRHDT, FYEKMQ (reference sequence). The CDR3 is 18 residues long. CDR3 region: CASSLLLVRDSSYNEQFF. The CDR3 bases are TGTGCCAGCAGCTTATTATTAGTCAGGGACTCCTCCTACAATGAGCAGTTCTTC.

The V call is TRBV7-9, the J call TRBJ2-7; 7 bases align to TRBD1. After removal of 7 bases from V and 0 bases from J, the junction contained 3 bases not matched to a gene. The CDR3 length is 13 residues. The germline V gene encodes CDR1 SEHNR and CDR2 FQNEAQ (reference sequence). CDR3 loop: CASTPGGSYEQYF. For the CDR3, the DNA is TGTGCCAGCACCCCAGGGGGCTCCTACGAGCAGTACTTC.

The rearrangement links TRBV6-5 to TRBJ2-3; maybe TRBD2 (7 bases). This CDR3 is 13 amino acids long. Germline-derived CDR1 and CDR2 are MNHEY and SVGAGI. Between the trimmed V and J ends, which lost 8 bases and 4 bases, there was a span of 13 bases. The CDR3 is CASRGAGADTQYF. Written as DNA, the CDR3 is TGTGCCAGCCGGGGGGCCGGGGCAGATACGCAGTATTTT.

The chain joins TRBV6-5 to TRBJ2-1; D ambiguous. This CDR3 is 15 amino acids long. Germline CDR1 is MNHEY and CDR2 is SVGAGI. V lost 2 bases to trimming and J lost 9 bases, with 17 bases between them. CDR3 sequence (DNA): TGTGCCAGCAGTTACCCTGCCACGAGCGAAGGTGAGCAGTTCTTC. Translation gives CASSYPATSEGEQFF.

CDR3 DNA: TGTGCCAGCAGCGTACGAGGGCAGGCGTTCATGTCTGGGGCCAACGTCCTGACTTTC. This codes for CASSVRGQAFMSGANVLTF. The rearrangement joins TRBV9 to TRBJ2-6, with D possibly matching TRBD2 (5 bases). CDR1 is SGDLS, CDR2 YYNGEE, per germline. This CDR3 contains 19 residues. V was clipped by 1 base and J by 1 base, with 18 bases between them.

The chain is built from TRBV15 and TRBJ2-5; tentative D call: TRBD1 (6 bases). The germline CDR1 and CDR2 sequences are LNHNV and YYDKDF (reference sequence). The CDR3 totals 16 residues. With 1 base removed from V and 5 bases from J, the gap between germline ends came to 17 bases. The CDR3 nucleotides read TGTGCCACCAGCAGAGGCCTGGACAGCCGATCGGAGACCCAGTACTTC. It codes for CATSRGLDSRSETQYF.

The chain recombines TRBV4-3 with TRBJ2-7; D is unclear. The CDR3 spans 14 residues. Germline V CDR1 and CDR2: LGHNA, YSLEER. V lost 4 bases and J 3 bases, leaving 13 bases between the germline ends. The CDR3 sequence is CASSPGLTYYEQYF. CDR3 nucleotide sequence: TGCGCCAGCAGCCCAGGATTAACATACTACGAGCAGTACTTC.

This clone was seen a few times. V usage is TRBV29-1 and J usage is TRBJ2-1, with a weak D call TRBD2 (5 bases). Trimming stripped 4 bases from V and 7 bases from J, with 14 bases between. This CDR3 region has 13 residues. Germline V gene data show CDR1 as SQVTM and CDR2 as ANQGSEA. In DNA, the CDR3 is TGCAGCGTTGTCGGGGTTCGGAGGAATGAGCAGTTCTTC. Translated, it gives CSVVGVRRNEQFF.

This chain connects TRBV4-3 to TRBJ1-2; a weak D match, TRBD1 (5 bases). This CDR3 comprises 15 residues. Trimming took off 0 bases at V and 6 bases at J, with 14 bases between the two ends. CDR1 and CDR2 from the germline V gene are LGHNA and YSLEER. As DNA, the CDR3 is TGCGCCAGCAGCCAAGATGGGACGGCGTTCGATGGCTACACCTTC. This gives the protein CASSQDGTAFDGYTF.

V is TRBV4-1 and J is TRBJ2-5; D remains unclear. There are 13 residues in the CDR3. Trimming removed 3 bases from V and 5 bases from J, with 10 bases in between. Looked up from germline, CDR1 is MGHRA and CDR2 is YSYEKL. The CDR3 DNA follows: TGCGCCAGCAGCCAGGGTTATCGTGAGACCCAGTACTTC. Translated, it gives CASSQGYRETQYF.

This chain uses TRBV29-1 with TRBJ1-2; D is undetermined. Deletions cut 6 bases from V and 7 bases from J, with 12 bases between. CDR3 length: 11 residues. Per germline, CDR1 SQVTM and CDR2 ANQGSEA. CDR3 in amino acids: CSVFPDGGYTF. In DNA, the CDR3 is TGCAGCGTATTTCCGGATGGTGGCTACACCTTC. Drawing the rest from reference TRBV29-1 and TRBJ1-2, the complete variable domain is SAVISQKPSRDICQRGTSLTIQCQVDSQVTMMFWYRQQPGQSLTLIATANQGSEATYESGFVIDKFPISRPNLTFSTLTVSNMSPEDSSIYLCSVFPDGGYTFGSGTRLTVV.

The chain has TRBV29-1 and TRBJ2-7; 12 nucleotides line up with TRBD1. Germline V gene data show CDR1 as SQVTM and CDR2 as ANQGSEA. V trimming: 5 bases; J trimming: 6 bases; junction bases outside the gene matches: 2. This CDR3 region has 12 residues. The CDR3 sequence is CSVRDRGREQYF. In nucleotides, the CDR3 is TGCAGCGTTCGGGACAGGGGGCGCGAGCAGTACTTC.

The chain links TRBV7-8 to TRBJ1-3, with 8 positions matching TRBD1. The CDR3 runs 15 residues. Trimming at V came to 0 bases and at J to 2 bases, leaving 0 bases not matched to a gene. The germline CDR1 and CDR2 sequences are SGHVS and FQNEAQ. CDR3 amino acids: CASSLAGQAGNTIYF. The CDR3 DNA sequence: TGTGCCAGCAGCTTAGCGGGACAGGCTGGAAACACCATATATTTT.

The chain links TRBV23-1 to TRBJ1-3; D unresolved. TRBV23-1 is an open reading frame whose function is uncertain. Deletions cut 7 bases from V and 8 bases from J, with 9 bases between. The CDR3 spans 11 residues. The CDR3 sequence is CASMIWDTIYF. Here the CDR3 DNA reads TGCGCCAGCATGATCTGGGACACCATATATTTT.

This chain links TRBV7-3 with TRBJ1-5, with TRBD1 identical over 9 bases. The CDR3 extends over 17 amino acids. The trim removed 5 bases at V and 0 bases at J, leaving 8 bases unmatched. Germline values: CDR1 SGHTA, CDR2 FQGTGA. The CDR3 bases are TGTGCCAGCAGCCGGGGACAGGGAAGATATAGCAATCAGCCCCAGCATTTT. Protein sequence: CASSRGQGRYSNQPQHF.

The V gene is TRBV6-5, the J gene TRBJ2-7; the D is unclear. The V end was cut by 0 bases, the J end by 3 bases, with 6 bases between. The CDR3 contains 13 residues. The germline gives CDR1 MNHEY, CDR2 SVGAGI. The CDR3 reads CASSYSADYEQYF. The CDR3 DNA sequence: TGTGCCAGCAGTTACTCGGCAGACTACGAGCAGTACTTC.

This clone was picked up a small number of times. The V call is TRBV29-1, the J call TRBJ2-2; TRBD1 might be the D (6 bases). Between the trimmed V and J ends, which lost 4 bases and 6 bases, there was a span of 6 bases. The V gene's germline CDR1 is SQVTM and CDR2 ANQGSEA. The length of the CDR3 is 11 residues. The CDR3 reads CSVGGPGELFF. CDR3 DNA: TGCAGCGTTGGGGGGCCCGGGGAGCTGTTTTTT.

The chain joins TRBV27 to TRBJ1-1, with D hard to call. The CDR3 has 15 residues. Germline V lookup: CDR1 MNHEY, CDR2 SMNVEV (reference sequence). V lost 6 bases and J lost 0, with 14 bases in between. CDR3 sequence: CASSRGLGMNTEAFF. The CDR3 DNA is TGTGCCAGCAGCCGTGGCCTCGGGATGAACACTGAAGCTTTCTTT.

The rearrangement links TRBV9 to TRBJ1-3; D gene uncertain. Germline loops: CDR1 SGDLS, CDR2 YYNGEE. The V gene lost 2 bases and the J gene lost 4 bases, with 10 bases spanning the gap. This CDR3 spans 14 amino acids. CDR3 nucleotide sequence: TGTGCCAGCAGCGTTGGTAGCAGAGGAAACACCATATATTTT. Its translation: CASSVGSRGNTIYF.

This clone came up a few times. The chain recombines TRBV6-4 with TRBJ1-1; 11 bases match TRBD1. CDR1 is MRHNA, CDR2 SNTAGT, per germline. The CDR3 extends over 14 amino acids. Losses at the gene ends were 4 bases for V and 4 bases for J; bases not matched to a gene: 2. CDR3 region: CASSAGTGGTEAFF. Here the CDR3 DNA reads TGTGCCAGCAGTGCCGGGACAGGGGGCACTGAAGCTTTCTTT.

V and J are TRBV13 and TRBJ2-6; maybe TRBD1 (6 bases). Germline CDR1 PRHDT, CDR2 FYEKMQ (reference sequence). The CDR3 extends over 18 amino acids. V was trimmed by 2 bases and J by 0 bases, leaving 14 bases between them. CDR3 protein: CASSLRLDSLSGANVLTF. The CDR3 DNA reads TGTGCCAGCAGCTTACGGTTGGACAGCCTCTCTGGGGCCAACGTCCTGACTTTC.

CDR3 coding DNA: TGTGCCAGCAGCCATGACGGGGAAAATAATTCACCCCTCCACTTT. It specifies CASSHDGENNSPLHF. This chain links TRBV5-4 with TRBJ1-6; D not resolved. With 4 bases removed from V and 5 bases from J, the gap between germline ends came to 13 bases. The germline V gene has CDR1 SGHNT and CDR2 YYREEE (reference sequence). CDR3 length equals 15 residues. Variable domain in full (rest from reference TRBV5-4 and TRBJ1-6): ETGVTQSPTHLIKTRGQQVTLRCSSQSGHNTVSWYQQALGQGPQFIFQYYREEENGRGNFPPRFSGLQFPNYSSELNVNALELDDSALYLCASSHDGENNSPLHFGNGTRLTVT.

This clone was recorded a few times. The chain joins TRBV6-1 to TRBJ2-5; 9 positions match TRBD1. The CDR3 length is 15 residues. CDR1 is MNHNS, CDR2 SASEGT, per germline. V lost 8 bases and J lost 5; bases outside the gene matches: 12. The chain's CDR3 is CASRATTGGAETQYF. For the CDR3, the DNA is TGTGCCAGCCGAGCTACCACAGGGGGCGCGGAGACCCAGTACTTC.

The table lists this clone with a few counts. The CDR3 protein is CASQLGQGAREQYF. CDR3 DNA sequence: TGTGCCAGCCAACTGGGACAGGGGGCGCGAGAGCAGTACTTC. The rearrangement joins TRBV25-1 to TRBJ2-7; 12 nucleotides align to TRBD1. The germline gives CDR1 MGHDK, CDR2 SYGVNS. This CDR3 is 14 amino acids long. V dropped 8 bases and J dropped 7; count of bases not matched to a gene: 9.

This clone was seen a handful of times. V usage is TRBV4-1 and J usage is TRBJ2-2; D unresolved. The V end was cut by 3 bases, the J end by 7 bases, with 3 bases between. This CDR3 comprises 11 residues. Germline loops: CDR1 MGHRA, CDR2 YSYEKL. CDR3 in amino acids: CASSHGGELFF. CDR3 DNA sequence: TGCGCCAGCAGCCATGGCGGGGAGCTGTTTTTT.